This T cell receptor beta chain was recorded in a study of cytotoxic CD8 clonotypes in ibrutinib-treated CLL (dated by TCRdb to the early 2020s). Study-level background: The cohort included about 15 treatment-naive and approximately twelve relapsed/refractory patients; about 18 were IGHV unmutated. On average, each sample had some 260,000 productive templates and around 100,000 productive rearrangements. Cryopreserved peripheral blood mononuclear cells were obtained prior to treatment, at the time of response, and at either disease progression or sustained remission. Partial responses were observed in approximately 24 patients and complete responses in 2; after a median follow-up of around 64 months, remission was maintained in 14 patients and progression was observed in around twelve. Samples at response were collected after a median of 12 months of treatment, with a range of about 6 to 40 months. Longitudinal samples were available for about 30% of the 86 trial participants. Broad study findings and their caveats: Baseline clonality was found to be higher than that of age-matched healthy donors and was strongly correlated with circulating CD8+ T-cell counts. Public clonotypes were rare and either contracted or stayed stable during treatment, and the rise in clonality at ibrutinib response reflected the expansion of private clonotypes. Sustained-remission and progressing patients did not have matched sampling times, and lymph node repertoires were not examined. At ibrutinib response clonality went up, during sustained remission it held steady, and at progression it dropped back toward baseline.

On a MiSeq, deep resolution sequencing aimed for a depth between 1 in 1 million and 1 in 200,000 T cells, with each clonotype covered approximately 10x on average. TCR beta libraries were generated with the immunoSEQ hsTCRB Kit. The source study handled its data this way. Data were analyzed with ImmunoSEQ Data Assistant and ImmunoSEQ Analyzer, with V, D and J genes assigned per IMGT definitions. Clonality was computed as one minus normalized Shannon entropy of productive rearrangement frequencies, ranging from 0 to 1. Only overrepresented clonotypes making up at least 0.05% of the repertoire of each patient were included in the public clonotype analysis. Some 13 age-matched healthy donor repertoires from immuneACCESS served as clonality controls. Held by TCRdb, this immuneACCESS table contains in-frame sequences only and omits some clones. Under half of the omission traces to an unresolved V gene where checked; the cause of the rest is unknown. V and J calls and clone size come straight from that table; D and trimming were deduced from the DNA. In this sample the table shows fewer than 90,000 clones, 70% to 90% of which occur a single time. The ten top clones hold roughly 5% of the sample.

Remarks on this clone: Its recognized antigen is unknown. No base quality information exists; no much larger clone differs at one position.

For TCR beta library preparation, approximately 2.2 micrograms of genomic DNA were isolated from cryopreserved PBMCs. Longitudinal blood samples from CLL patients receiving ibrutinib monotherapy were subjected to high-throughput TCR beta sequencing. The patients were enrolled in a single-center, open-label phase 2 trial of ibrutinib monotherapy. From the cysteine up to the phenylalanine, the CDR3 has a length of 17 residues. The only DNA kept is the CDR3, 51 bases in frame from the first base. V was cut back by 2 bases and J by 6 bases, leaving a gap of 22 bases between them. The germline V gene supplies CDR1 MDHEN and CDR2 SYDVKM.

The chain is assembled from TRBV28 and TRBJ1-1; the D gene identity is not certain. The starting material was PBMCs, obtained before ibrutinib treatment. This receptor was taken from a human donor with chronic lymphocytic leukemia. Read as DNA, the sequence is TGTGCCAGCAGTTTAGAGCCCGGAGGAAGGAGAGGCGCTGAAGCTTTCTTT. This codes for CASSLEPGGRRGAEAFF.